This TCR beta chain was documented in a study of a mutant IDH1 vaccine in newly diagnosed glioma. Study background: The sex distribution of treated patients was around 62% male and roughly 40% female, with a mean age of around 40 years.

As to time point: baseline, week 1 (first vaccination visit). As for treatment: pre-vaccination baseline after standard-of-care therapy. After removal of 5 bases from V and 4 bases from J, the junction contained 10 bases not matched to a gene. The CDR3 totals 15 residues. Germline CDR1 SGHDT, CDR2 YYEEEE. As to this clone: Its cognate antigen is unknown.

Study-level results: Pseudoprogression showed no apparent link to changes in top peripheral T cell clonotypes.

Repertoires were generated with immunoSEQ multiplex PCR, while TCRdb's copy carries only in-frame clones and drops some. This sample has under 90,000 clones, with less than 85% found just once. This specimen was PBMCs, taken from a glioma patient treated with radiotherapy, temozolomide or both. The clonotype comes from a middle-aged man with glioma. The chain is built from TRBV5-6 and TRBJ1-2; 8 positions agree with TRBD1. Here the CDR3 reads CASRPGQGVAYGYTF. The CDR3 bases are TGTGCCAGCAGGCCAGGACAGGGAGTCGCCTATGGCTACACCTTC.